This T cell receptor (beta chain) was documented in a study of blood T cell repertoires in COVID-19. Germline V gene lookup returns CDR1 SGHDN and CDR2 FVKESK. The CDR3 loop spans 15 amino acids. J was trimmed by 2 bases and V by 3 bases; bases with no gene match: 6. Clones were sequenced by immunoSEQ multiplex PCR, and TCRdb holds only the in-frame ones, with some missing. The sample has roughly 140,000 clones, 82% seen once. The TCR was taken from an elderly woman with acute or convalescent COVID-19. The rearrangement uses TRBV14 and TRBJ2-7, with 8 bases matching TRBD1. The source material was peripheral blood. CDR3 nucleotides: TGTGCCAGCAGCCACTCCGGGACAGGTCCCTACGAGCAGTACTTC. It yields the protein CASSHSGTGPYEQYF.